This record concerns one T cell receptor (beta chain) sequence. Its antigen is not identified. Amplification used 60 Vbeta primers and 13 Jbeta primers. The data were produced by immunoSEQ multiplex PCR, yet TCRdb's version contains in-frame clones alone and is incomplete. Among about 150,000 clones listed, around 80% were seen once. These data are taken from a study of cytomegalovirus exposure and HLA in healthy donors. Study-wide results and caveats: More clonal expansion characterized HLA-associated TCR beta chains than equally common others in a later analysis. Cytomegalovirus association was assigned to some 160 TCR beta chains.

V was shortened by 3 bases and J by 0 bases, with 15 bases between the two germline ends. The CDR3 is made up of 17 amino acids. The V gene's germline CDR1 is KGHSH and CDR2 LQKENI. The receptor's source is a woman between 40 and 50 years old in good health and CMV-seronegative. The source material was PBMCs. The rearrangement links TRBV18 to TRBJ1-5; D is unresolved. The CDR3 DNA follows: TGTGCCAGCTCACCGACGAACCCACGACTTAGCAATCAGCCCCAGCATTTT. Its protein is CASSPTNPRLSNQPQHF.